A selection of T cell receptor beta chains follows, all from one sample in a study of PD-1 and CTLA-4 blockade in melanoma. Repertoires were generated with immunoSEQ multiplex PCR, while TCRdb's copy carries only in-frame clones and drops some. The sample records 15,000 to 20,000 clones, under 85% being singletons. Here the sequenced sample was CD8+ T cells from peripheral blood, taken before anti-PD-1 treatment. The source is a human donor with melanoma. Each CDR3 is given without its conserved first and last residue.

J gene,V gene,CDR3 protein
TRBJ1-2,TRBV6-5,ASSYYPGRGGYT
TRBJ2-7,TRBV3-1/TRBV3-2,ASSQKEDTYEQY
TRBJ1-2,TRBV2,ASSEALGGGYT
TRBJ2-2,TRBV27,ASSLLASGGTGELF
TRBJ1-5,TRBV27,ASSIQGAPNQPQH
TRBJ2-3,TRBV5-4,ASSLGTPGAADTQY
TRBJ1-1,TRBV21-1,ASSKAGEGTEAF
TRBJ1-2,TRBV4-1,ASSQDSTVTNNYGYT
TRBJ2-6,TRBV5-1,ASSLSGSGANVLT
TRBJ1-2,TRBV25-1,ASKTGAGYT
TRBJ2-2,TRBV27,ASSLGSTGELF
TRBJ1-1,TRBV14,ASSQTRGYTEAF
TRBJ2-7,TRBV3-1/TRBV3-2,ASSHSTRETYEQY
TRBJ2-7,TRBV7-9,ASSSAGTGSYEQY
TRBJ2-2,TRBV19,ASSGGRSGELF
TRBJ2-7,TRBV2,ASSEIAGQGARHYAEQY
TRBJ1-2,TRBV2,ASSEGPRATPNYGYT
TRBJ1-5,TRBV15,ATSRDSGGVPNQPQH